This TCR beta chain was sequenced during a study of CD8 T cells in ankylosing spondylitis. Points from the study as a whole: Significant enrichment of disease-linked clones was reported in matched ankylosing spondylitis synovial fluid.

CDR1 and CDR2 from the germline V gene are SGHKS and YYEKEE (reference sequence). The CDR3 loop spans 15 amino acids. Losses at the gene ends were 5 bases for V and 6 bases for J; bases not matched to a gene: 10. This clonotype was detected a few times. The antigen remains unidentified. Quantitative 5'-RACE with molecular barcodes produced the TCR beta libraries. TCRdb re-analysed the 5' RACE reads in MiXCR, keeping a single row per CDR3 protein. Among some 16,000 distinct CDR3 sequences listed, 8% to 9% were seen once. V is TRBV5-5 and J is TRBJ2-1, with 8 bases fitting TRBD1. This TCR was sampled from a male donor with ankylosing spondylitis or in good health (not recorded which). Sequencing was done on a sample of blood. CDR3 residues: CASRFGQGIINEQFF. CDR3 nucleotides: TGTGCCAGCAGGTTTGGACAGGGTATTATCAATGAGCAGTTCTTC.